The clone carrying this T cell receptor beta chain was counted a few times. The source of the sample is a study of cytomegalovirus exposure and HLA in healthy donors. PCR involved 60 Vbeta and 13 Jbeta primers. TCRdb's table, derived via immunoSEQ multiplex PCR, lists solely in-frame clones and lacks some. The sample has hundreds of thousands of clones; roughly two thirds are singletons. Sequenced: PBMCs. The receptor was derived from a female donor in good health and CMV-seronegative.

The CDR3 bases are TGTGCCAGTAGTTCGACAGGGGGTGAAGAGACCCAGTACTTC. As protein: CASSSTGGEETQYF. The rearrangement uses TRBV19 and TRBJ2-5, with 9 bases identical to TRBD1. V lost 5 bases to trimming and J lost 3 bases; unmatched junction nucleotides: 4. This CDR3 is 14 amino acids long. Germline CDR1 reads LNHDA; CDR2 reads SQIVND (reference sequence). Full variable domain (outside the CDR3, taken from reference TRBV19 and TRBJ2-5): DGGITQSPKYLFRKEGQNVTLSCEQNLNHDAMYWYRQDPGQGLRLIYYSQIVNDFQKGDIAEGYSVSREKKESFPLTVTSAQKNPTAFYLCASSSTGGEETQYFGPGTRLLVL.